These 20 T cell receptor beta chains came from one sample sequenced in a study of T cell repertoires in cytomegalovirus infection. TCRdb analysed the reads with MiXCR anew, one entry per CDR3 protein. The sample holds some 800,000 distinct CDR3 sequences; approximately 32% are singletons and the top ten take around 13%. These receptors have no identified antigens. Sequences were derived from cultured CD8+ T cells from PBMCs, sampled from culture after CMV antigen stimulation. Receptors originate from a human donor in good health (CMV status not recorded). Some clones in this sample may be carry-over from other donors' samples.

This clonotype was seen many times. This chain uses TRBV28 with TRBJ1-2; D possibly corresponds to TRBD1 (6 bases). Per germline, CDR1 MDHEN and CDR2 SYDVKM. Trimming pared 3 bases from V and 1 base from J, leaving 9 bases between. There are 14 residues in the CDR3. CDR3: CASSLDSYNYGYTF. CDR3 sequence (DNA): TGTGCCAGCAGTTTGGACAGCTATAACTATGGCTACACCTTC.

This rearrangement joins TRBV4-1 to TRBJ2-1; D gene uncertain. CDR1 is MGHRA, CDR2 YSYEKL, per germline. Between the trimmed V and J ends, which lost 4 bases and 7 bases, there was a span of 17 bases. The CDR3 loop spans 15 amino acids. The CDR3 is CASSPRRAPGNEQFF. CDR3 in DNA: TGCGCCAGCAGCCCCCGCCGGGCCCCCGGGAATGAGCAGTTCTTC.

The chain employs TRBV20-1 and TRBJ2-3; the D is unclear. Trimming pared 6 bases from V and 3 bases from J, leaving 22 bases between. CDR1 and CDR2 from the germline V gene are DFQATT and SNEGSKA (reference sequence). The length of the CDR3 is 16 residues. As DNA, the CDR3 is TGCAGTGCCCAACATCCTGAAAGCCTTAGAACAGATACGCAGTATTTT. Protein sequence: CSAQHPESLRTDTQYF.

This clonotype was detected only a few times. The chain uses TRBV7-2 and TRBJ2-3; D gene uncertain. Trimming shortened V by 1 base and J by 0 bases, and 11 bases separated the two germline ends. From germline, CDR1 is SGHTA and CDR2 FQGNSA. The CDR3 is 16 residues long. The chain's CDR3 is CASSLEVPRSTDTQYF. DNA for the CDR3: TGTGCCAGCAGCTTAGAGGTACCCCGAAGCACAGATACGCAGTATTTT. The full variable domain, its missing parts supplied by reference TRBV7-2 and TRBJ2-3, is GAGVSQSPSNKVTEKGKDVELRCDPISGHTALYWYRQSLGQGLEFLIYFQGNSAPDKSGLPSDRFSAERTGGSVSTLTIQRTQQEDSAVYLCASSLEVPRSTDTQYFGPGTRLTVL.

In its sample, this clonotype was seen many times. CDR3 sequence (DNA): TGTGCCAGCAGCTTAGGTCTCGGAAATGCAAGGCCTGAAGCTTTCTTT. Translating gives CASSLGLGNARPEAFF. This chain uses TRBV7-6 with TRBJ1-1; D unresolved. Germline CDR1 and CDR2: SGHVS and FNYEAQ. The V end lost 1 base, the J end lost 6 bases, and 18 bases lay between the germline ends. The CDR3 is 16 residues long.

The chain joins TRBV6-2 or TRBV6-3 to TRBJ2-5; the match to TRBD2 covers 8 bases. Per the germline V gene, CDR1 is MNHEY and CDR2 is SVGEGT. This CDR3 is 17 amino acids long. The J segment lost 2 bases and the V segment lost 2 bases, leaving 10 bases of the junction unmatched. Here the CDR3 DNA reads TGTGCCAGCAGTTACGATACAGCGGGAGAACTTCAAGAGACCCAGTACTTC. Protein sequence: CASSYDTAGELQETQYF.

The chain carries TRBV6-5 and TRBJ2-5, with D tentatively TRBD2 (5 bases). Trimming shortened V by 2 bases and J by 7 bases, and 26 bases separated the two germline ends. Germline assignment: CDR1 MNHEY and CDR2 SVGAGI. There are 18 residues in the CDR3. In nucleotides, the CDR3 is TGTGCCAGCAGTTACCCCTCCGAGCCCGCGGGCGATATGGTGACCCAGTACTTC. Translated: CASSYPSEPAGDMVTQYF.

The rearrangement links TRBV27 to TRBJ2-3; tentative D call: TRBD1 (5 bases). The CDR3 is 16 residues long. The ends were cut back, 5 bases at V and 0 bases at J, with 15 bases in the middle. Per the germline V gene, CDR1 is MNHEY and CDR2 is SMNVEV (reference sequence). CDR3 amino acids: CASSLQAQLSTDTQYF. In nucleotides, the CDR3 is TGTGCCAGCAGTCTACAGGCCCAACTGAGCACAGATACGCAGTATTTT.

About this clonotype itself: This may stem from a read error, because a much larger clone lies one nucleotide away. This is likely a read error, given that the CDR3 carries no conserved phenylalanine or tryptophan at its end. This chain uses TRBV12-3 or TRBV12-4 with TRBJ1-3; D is perhaps TRBD1 (6 bases). Trimming shortened V by 6 bases and J by 0 bases, and 18 bases separated the two germline ends. The CDR3 covers 17 residues. The CDR3 sequence: CASSNPLDSSSGNTIYS. The DNA of the CDR3 is TGTGCCAGCAGCAACCCCCTGGACAGTTCCTCTGGAAACACCATATATTCT.

The V call is TRBV27, the J call TRBJ1-1; D not certain. Germline V gene data show CDR1 as MNHEY and CDR2 as SMNVEV (reference sequence). There are 17 residues in the CDR3. V dropped 2 bases and J dropped 5 bases, with 21 bases sitting between them. CDR3 residues: CASSLAAQVASLTEAFF. CDR3 DNA sequence: TGTGCCAGCAGTTTAGCGGCTCAGGTGGCCAGTCTGACTGAAGCTTTCTTT.

This clonotype was picked up a small number of times. This chain uses TRBV6-8 with TRBJ2-1; tentative D call: TRBD1 (5 bases). Trimming took off 5 bases at V and 9 bases at J, with 14 bases between the two ends. CDR3 length equals 13 residues. The V gene's germline CDR1 is MNHGY and CDR2 SAAAGT. CDR3 amino acids: CASSGLGAVEQFF. CDR3 coding DNA: TGTGCCAGCAGTGGGCTAGGGGCAGTTGAGCAGTTCTTC.

The J gene is TRBJ2-1, the V gene TRBV19; tentatively, D is TRBD2 (5 bases). V lost 2 bases and J lost 5, with 16 bases in between. CDR3 length equals 16 residues. Germline V gene lookup returns CDR1 LNHDA and CDR2 SQIVND (reference sequence). Here the CDR3 reads CASSIFRTHGNNEQFF. The CDR3 DNA reads TGTGCCAGTAGTATATTCCGGACCCACGGGAACAATGAGCAGTTCTTC.

V gene TRBV27 combines with J gene TRBJ1-1; possible D gene TRBD1, 5 bases. V was shortened by 0 bases and J by 3 bases, with 8 bases between the two germline ends. The CDR3 extends over 14 amino acids. CDR1 MNHEY and CDR2 SMNVEV come from the germline V gene (reference sequence). Here the CDR3 DNA reads TGTGCCAGCAGTTTATCAGGGACCCACACTGAAGCTTTCTTT. This encodes CASSLSGTHTEAFF.

This clonotype has just a few counts. J is TRBJ2-1 and V is TRBV2; the D gene is possibly TRBD2 (5 bases). The germline V and J ends were trimmed by 10 bases and 2 bases, with 18 bases remaining between them. Germline V lookup: CDR1 SNHLY, CDR2 FYNNEI. This CDR3 has 15 residues. The CDR3: CATDRVTGTYNEQFF. As DNA, the CDR3 is TGTGCCACCGACCGGGTGACGGGGACCTACAATGAGCAGTTCTTC.

This clonotype was found many times. DNA for the CDR3: TGTGCCAGCAGCCCAGGACACCAGTTTGGCTACGAGCAGTACTTC. Its translation: CASSPGHQFGYEQYF. The chain couples TRBV5-4 to TRBJ2-7; TRBD1 is a possible D gene (5 bases). Per the germline V gene, CDR1 is SGHNT and CDR2 is YYREEE (reference sequence). Between the trimmed V and J ends, which lost 4 bases and 3 bases, there was a span of 17 bases. The CDR3 has 15 amino acids.

This clonotype occurred once. This chain links TRBV6-2 or TRBV6-3 with TRBJ2-7; D possibly corresponds to TRBD1 (6 bases). Germline values: CDR1 MNHEY, CDR2 SVGEGT. The V and J ends lost 2 bases and 6 bases respectively, with 14 bases between them. The CDR3 has 14 amino acids. CDR3 region: CASSYEGGFSEQYV. The CDR3 DNA sequence: TGTGCCAGCAGTTACGAAGGGGGATTCAGCGAGCAGTACGTC.

This clonotype was found many times. This sequence joins TRBV7-6 and TRBJ2-2; a weak D match, TRBD1 (6 bases). The CDR3 runs 12 residues. With 6 bases removed from V and 5 bases from J, the gap between germline ends came to 7 bases. Germline lookup yields CDR1 SGHVS and CDR2 FNYEAQ. The CDR3 DNA follows: TGTGCCAGCAGACAGGGAACCGGGGAGCTGTTTTTT. The encoded protein is CASRQGTGELFF.

V gene TRBV7-9 combines with J gene TRBJ1-4; D call uncertain. The CDR3 has 14 residues. Trimming stripped 5 bases from V and 7 bases from J, with 14 bases between. The germline CDR1 and CDR2 sequences are SEHNR and FQNEAQ (reference sequence). The CDR3 region is CASSGIPVGEKLFF. CDR3 bases: TGTGCCAGCAGCGGGATTCCGGTGGGTGAAAAACTGTTTTTT.

This clonotype has at least ten counts. The chain links TRBV7-2 to TRBJ1-2; D is ambiguous. This CDR3 has 15 residues. Trimming left V 1 base short and J 7 bases short, with 16 bases between. Germline V gives CDR1 SGHTA, CDR2 FQGNSA. This CDR3 is CASSLGDYGRGGYTF. Here the CDR3 DNA reads TGTGCCAGCAGCTTAGGAGACTACGGGCGGGGTGGCTACACCTTC.

This clonotype was seen repeatedly, ten times or more. This chain connects TRBV27 to TRBJ1-2; 9 bases align to TRBD1. The V segment lost 2 bases and the J segment 7 bases; nucleotides outside the gene matches: 2. Germline V gene lookup returns CDR1 MNHEY and CDR2 SMNVEV (reference sequence). This CDR3 has 13 residues. CDR3 DNA sequence: TGTGCCAGCAGTTTAGGGACAGGGAGTGGCTACACCTTC. Its protein is CASSLGTGSGYTF.